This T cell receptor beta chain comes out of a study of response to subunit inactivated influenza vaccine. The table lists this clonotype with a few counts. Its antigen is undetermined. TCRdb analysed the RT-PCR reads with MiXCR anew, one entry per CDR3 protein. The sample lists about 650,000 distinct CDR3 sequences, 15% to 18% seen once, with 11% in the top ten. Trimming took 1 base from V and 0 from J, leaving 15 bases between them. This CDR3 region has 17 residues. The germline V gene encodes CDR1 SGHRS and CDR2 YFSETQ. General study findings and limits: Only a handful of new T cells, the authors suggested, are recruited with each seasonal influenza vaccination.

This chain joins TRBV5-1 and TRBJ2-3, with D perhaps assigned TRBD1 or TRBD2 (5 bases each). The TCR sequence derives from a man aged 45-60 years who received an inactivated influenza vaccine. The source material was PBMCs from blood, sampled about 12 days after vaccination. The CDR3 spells CASSLPTGPLSTDTQYF. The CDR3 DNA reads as TGCGCCAGCAGCTTGCCCACGGGACCGCTAAGCACAGATACGCAGTATTTT. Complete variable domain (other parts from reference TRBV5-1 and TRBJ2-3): KAGVTQTPRYLIKTRGQQVTLSCSPISGHRSVSWYQQTPGQGLQFLFEYFSETQRNKGNFPGRFSGRQFSNSRSEMNVSTLELGDSALYLCASSLPTGPLSTDTQYFGPGTRLTVL.